These 10 T cell receptor beta chains share one sample of origin, sequenced in a study of blood T cell repertoires in COVID-19. The protocol was immunoSEQ multiplex PCR, while the TCRdb copy is restricted to in-frame clones and leaves out a portion. The repertoire holds 53,000 or so clones, 86% seen once, with less than 3.5% in the top ten. What was sequenced was peripheral blood. The origin of the receptors is a man older than 75 with acute or convalescent COVID-19.

The gene calls are TRBV19 and TRBJ2-3; 8 positions match TRBD1. Germline CDR1 is LNHDA and CDR2 is SQIVND (reference sequence). This CDR3 spans 15 amino acids. The ends lost 5 bases at V and 4 bases at J; junction bases unmatched: 8. CDR3 residues: CASSSRTGMADTQYF. The CDR3 DNA sequence: TGTGCCAGTAGTTCCCGGACAGGGATGGCAGATACGCAGTATTTT.

This chain joins TRBV6-6 and TRBJ2-3; D gene uncertain. V was pared by 2 bases and J by 2 bases, with 5 bases between. The CDR3 is 13 residues long. The germline gives CDR1 MNHNY, CDR2 SVGAGI (reference sequence). CDR3 in DNA: TGTGCCAGCAGTTACGACATCACAGATACGCAGTATTTT. Translating gives CASSYDITDTQYF.

The chain carries TRBV5-8 and TRBJ1-5; TRBD1 might be the D (5 bases). V lost 0 bases and J lost 5, with 6 bases in between. The CDR3 runs to 13 residues. Germline V gene sequence: CDR1 SGHTS, CDR2 YDEGEE. The CDR3 nucleotides read TGTGCCAGCAGCTTGGTAGGGGATCAGCCCCAGCATTTT. Encoded protein: CASSLVGDQPQHF. Combining the CDR3 with reference TRBV5-8 and TRBJ1-5 gives the whole variable domain EAGVTQSPTHLIKTRGQQATLRCSPISGHTSVYWYQQALGLGLQFLLWYDEGEERNRGNFPPRFSGRQFPNYSSELNVNALELEDSALYLCASSLVGDQPQHFGDGTRLSIL.

The chain uses TRBV7-9 and TRBJ2-7; tentatively, D is TRBD2 (7 bases). The germline V gene encodes CDR1 SEHNR and CDR2 FQNEAQ (reference sequence). The CDR3 runs 16 residues. With 2 bases removed from V and 4 bases from J, the gap between germline ends came to 18 bases. The DNA of the CDR3 is TGTGCCAGCAGCTTAAGGGGGGGCCCTAGGGATTACGAGCAGTACTTC. Translated, it gives CASSLRGGPRDYEQYF.

The genes are TRBV5-4 and TRBJ1-6, with TRBD1 as a possible D gene (6 bases). The CDR3 loop spans 15 amino acids. CDR1 and CDR2 from the germline V gene are SGHNT and YYREEE (reference sequence). Deletions cut 0 bases from V and 7 bases from J, with 11 bases between. The CDR3 nucleotides are TGTGCCAGCAGCTTGGTTGGACAGATGAATTCACCCCTCCACTTT. Protein product: CASSLVGQMNSPLHF.

The gene calls are TRBV5-8 and TRBJ1-2, with D unresolved. V gave up 2 bases and J gave up 4 bases, with 12 bases separating them. Germline V lookup: CDR1 SGHTS, CDR2 YDEGEE. The CDR3 totals 14 residues. CDR3 nucleotides: TGTGCCAGCAGCTTAGCGAGTGAAACCTATGGCTACACCTTC. Its translation is CASSLASETYGYTF.

The chain is built from TRBV9 and TRBJ2-7, with 8 nucleotides matching TRBD2. Germline V gene lookup returns CDR1 SGDLS and CDR2 YYNGEE. The V segment lost 2 bases and the J segment 6 bases; nucleotides outside the gene matches: 10. This CDR3 is built from 15 residues. The CDR3 DNA reads as TGTGCCAGCAGCGTGACCGGGACTAGAAACGGCGAGCAGTACTTC. This translates into CASSVTGTRNGEQYF.

The V and J genes are TRBV5-1 and TRBJ1-1, with D perhaps matching TRBD1 (5 bases). The germline V gene has CDR1 SGHRS and CDR2 YFSETQ. The CDR3 length is 14 residues. Trimming stripped 0 bases from V and 3 bases from J, with 9 bases between. CDR3 sequence (DNA): TGCGCCAGCAGCTTGGACGGGGGGGACACTGAAGCTTTCTTT. Protein sequence: CASSLDGGDTEAFF.

The chain couples TRBV4-1 to TRBJ1-1; 7 positions match TRBD1. The J segment lost 0 bases and the V segment lost 1 base, leaving 5 bases of the junction unmatched. Germline V CDR1 and CDR2: MGHRA, YSYEKL. The CDR3 loop spans 16 amino acids. The CDR3: CASSQVTGTVNTEAFF. In nucleotides, the CDR3 is TGCGCCAGCAGCCAAGTTACCGGGACAGTGAACACTGAAGCTTTCTTT.

This chain links TRBV9 with TRBJ1-4; 12 bases map to TRBD1. The CDR3 length is 17 residues. Germline CDR1 and CDR2: SGDLS and YYNGEE. Trimming cost V 2 bases and J 6 bases; bases outside gene matches: 8. For the CDR3, the DNA is TGTGCCAGCAGCGTTGGGACAGGGGGCGGGAGAGATGAAAAACTGTTTTTT. Protein product: CASSVGTGGGRDEKLFF.